One and the same sample provided the 3 T cell receptor beta chains below, sequenced in a study of a mutant IDH1 vaccine in newly diagnosed glioma (dated by TCRdb to about 2021). Antigens of these TCRs are unknown. Library generation was performed with the immunoSEQ multiplex PCR assay. TCRdb took this table from immuneACCESS and kept in-frame rearrangements with V and J called. Such tables lack part of the clones; where checked against another copy, unresolved V genes explain under half of the gap, and the rest is unexplained. The sample table lists fewer than 150,000 clones, around 90% of them with a count of one. 0.6% to 0.75% of the sample belongs to the ten largest clones. Interpreted using the paper, the time point label stands for: week 11, during vaccination. Every vaccine dose consisted of 300 ug of a 20-mer mutant IDH1 peptide in Montanide, administered subcutaneously together with topical imiquimod.

This specimen consisted of PBMCs, obtained from a glioma patient whose treatment included an IDH1 peptide vaccine. Every receptor here comes from a woman between 50 and 59 years old with glioma.

J is TRBJ1-6 and V is TRBV30; possibly TRBD1 for D (5 bases). The CDR3 covers 18 residues. The V end was cut by 3 bases, the J end by 0 bases, with 18 bases between. CDR1 and CDR2 from the germline V gene are GTSNPN and SVGIG (reference sequence). The CDR3 here is CAWRRGGGVFSYNSPLHF. As DNA, the CDR3 is TGTGCCTGGAGGCGTGGCGGGGGAGTCTTCTCCTATAATTCACCCCTCCACTTT.

The J gene is TRBJ1-5, the V gene TRBV19; possible D gene TRBD1, 5 bases. Germline CDR1 is LNHDA and CDR2 is SQIVND (reference sequence). The CDR3 spans 13 residues. V dropped 5 bases and J dropped 2 bases, with 7 bases sitting between them. CDR3 in DNA: TGTGCCAGTAGTCAAGGGGGCAATCAGCCCCAGCATTTT. Translated: CASSQGGNQPQHF.

The chain links TRBV19 to TRBJ1-1, with D hard to call. V lost 5 bases, J lost 11 bases, and 15 bases lay in between. Germline assignment: CDR1 LNHDA and CDR2 SQIVND (reference sequence). CDR3 length equals 12 residues. CDR3 amino acids: CASSGEFGFAFF. CDR3 nucleotides: TGTGCCAGTAGTGGTGAGTTCGGGTTCGCTTTCTTT.